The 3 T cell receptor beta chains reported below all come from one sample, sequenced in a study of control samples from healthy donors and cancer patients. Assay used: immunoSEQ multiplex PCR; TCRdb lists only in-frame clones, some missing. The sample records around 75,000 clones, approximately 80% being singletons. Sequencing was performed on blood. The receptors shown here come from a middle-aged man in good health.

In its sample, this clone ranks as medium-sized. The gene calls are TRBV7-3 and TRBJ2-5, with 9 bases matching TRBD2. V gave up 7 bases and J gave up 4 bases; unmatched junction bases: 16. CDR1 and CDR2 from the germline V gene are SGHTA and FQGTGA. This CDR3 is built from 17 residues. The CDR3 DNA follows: TGTGCCAGCACGTATCCCGGGCGGGAGGGCCGGGTAGAGACCCAGTACTTC. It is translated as CASTYPGREGRVETQYF.

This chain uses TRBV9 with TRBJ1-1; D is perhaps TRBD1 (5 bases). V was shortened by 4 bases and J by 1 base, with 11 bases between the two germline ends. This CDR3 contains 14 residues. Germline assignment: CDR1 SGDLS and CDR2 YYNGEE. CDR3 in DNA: TGTGCCAGCAGCTGGTCGACAGAGAACACTGAAGCTTTCTTT. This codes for CASSWSTENTEAFF.

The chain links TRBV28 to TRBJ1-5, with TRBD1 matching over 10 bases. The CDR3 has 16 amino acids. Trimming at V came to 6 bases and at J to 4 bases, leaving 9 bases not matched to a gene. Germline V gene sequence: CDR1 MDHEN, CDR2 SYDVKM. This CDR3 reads CASRFADRGGNQPQHF. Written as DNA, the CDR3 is TGTGCCAGCAGGTTTGCGGACAGGGGGGGGAATCAGCCCCAGCATTTT.